One sample yielded the 8 T cell receptor beta chains listed below, sequenced in a study of blood T cells in healthy people across ages (dated by TCRdb to between 2014 and 2017). The library was generated by 5' RACE. A second PCR of roughly 6 to 12 cycles was run with a J-beta primer mix and a sample-barcoded 5' primer. TCRdb redid the processing of the public reads, applying fastp at Q25 and MiXCR, and retained in-frame beta chains. When rows share a CDR3 protein, they turn into one entry using the most common DNA and genes. For this sample there are roughly 1.9 million distinct CDR3 sequences; approximately 40% appear just once. About 21% of the sample goes to the ten largest clones. Sequenced sample: blood. The source is a human donor in good health.

The chain joins TRBV6-2 or TRBV6-3 to TRBJ1-6; D not certain. Germline V lookup: CDR1 MNHEY, CDR2 SVGEGT. Deletions cut 10 bases from V and 4 bases from J, with 11 bases between. The CDR3 is 13 residues long. The chain's CDR3 is CATETGYNSPLHF. For the CDR3, the DNA is TGTGCCACGGAGACGGGATATAATTCACCCCTCCACTTT.

Points on this clonotype: The junction and the germline gene differ at one end; a read error may be behind it. This sequence joins TRBV12-3 or TRBV12-4 and TRBJ2-4, with D possibly matching TRBD2 (5 bases). The end of the DNA aligns better with TRBJ2-7, so the J call may be wrong. The CDR3 sequence is 13 residues long. CDR3 sequence reads: CASSLGGYHEQYF. CDR3 DNA: TGCGCCAGCAGTTTAGGAGGATATCACGAGCAGTACTTC.

This clonotype was found many times. The chain uses TRBV7-2 and TRBJ2-1; D gene uncertain. The CDR3 sequence is 13 residues long. Per the germline V gene, CDR1 is SGHTA and CDR2 is FQGNSA. Trimming cost V 1 base and J 10 bases, with 11 bases left between them. CDR3 region: CASSLGAGGEQFF. CDR3 DNA: TGTGCCAGCAGCTTAGGGGCCGGTGGCGAGCAGTTCTTC.

The chain joins TRBV29-1 to TRBJ2-3; 8 bases fit TRBD1. In germline, CDR1 is SQVTM, CDR2 ANQGSEA. The J segment lost 5 bases and the V segment lost 6 bases, leaving 7 bases of the junction unmatched. This CDR3 spans 13 amino acids. The CDR3 spells CSVRRGLVDTQYF. The CDR3 nucleotides are TGCAGCGTGCGCAGGGGGCTTGTAGATACGCAGTATTTT.

This clonotype came up a few times. The chain links TRBV6-6 to TRBJ2-4, with D perhaps matching TRBD1 (6 bases). The J call may be wrong; the DNA end is better matched by TRBJ2-5. The CDR3 consists of 15 residues. Germline V CDR1 and CDR2: MNHNY, SVGAGI (reference sequence). The CDR3 region has the DNA TGTGCCAGCAGGGACAGTTCAAAGCGACGAGAGACCCAGTACTTC. This codes for CASRDSSKRRETQYF.

This clonotype was detected many times. The chain joins TRBV29-1 to TRBJ2-7, with 9 bases lining up with TRBD1. The trim removed 3 bases at V and 7 bases at J, leaving 10 bases unmatched. The CDR3 extends over 14 amino acids. Germline V gives CDR1 SQVTM, CDR2 ANQGSEA. CDR3 nucleotide sequence: TGCAGCGTTGAGTCCGGGACAGGGATGGGGGAGCAGTACTTC. Residues: CSVESGTGMGEQYF.

This clonotype showed up just a few times. The germline gene is not matched at one end of the junction; a read error may be the cause. The V call is TRBV12-3 or TRBV12-4, the J call TRBJ1-3; D is possibly TRBD1 (5 bases). The CDR3 is 14 residues long. The CDR3 spells CASRLDSSGNTIYF. The CDR3 nucleotides read TGTGCCAGCAGATTAGACAGCTCTGGAAACACCATATATTTT.

V is TRBV6-1 and J is TRBJ2-6, with D hard to call. CDR3 size: 16 residues. Germline V CDR1 and CDR2: MNHNS, SASEGT. V was shortened by 4 bases and J by 0 bases, with 10 bases between the two germline ends. CDR3 residues: CASSALDGSGANVLTF. The CDR3 DNA reads as TGTGCCAGCAGTGCCCTCGATGGCTCTGGGGCCAACGTCCTGACTTTC.